This is a list of T cell receptor beta chains from one sample in a study of a mutant IDH1 vaccine in newly diagnosed glioma. No antigen has been assigned to these receptors. Here immunoSEQ multiplex PCR was the method, and the copy in TCRdb shows in-frame clones only, minus some. The table lists approximately 82,000 clones, 85% of them singletons. The source was PBMCs, collected from a glioma patient whose treatment included an IDH1 peptide vaccine. These TCRs come from a man younger than 45 with glioma. Some clones in this sample may be carry-over from other donors' samples. The CDR3 runs from the conserved cysteine through the conserved F or W. The D gene is left open where the match is weak. Size is omitted from some rows. Given values are once, few, many or a class for expanded clones.

len: 15
abundance: .
v_gene: TRBV4-2
d_gene: .
j_gene: TRBJ1-5
CDR3nt: TGTGCCAGCAGCCAAGGGGGCGCAGATGGTCAGCCCCAGCATTTT
CDR3aa: CASSQGGADGQPQHF

len: 14
abundance: .
v_gene: TRBV2
d_gene: TRBD2
j_gene: TRBJ2-1
CDR3nt: TGTGCCAGCTTGCCGGGACTAGCGAACCATGAGCAGTTCTTC
CDR3aa: CASLPGLANHEQFF

len: 15
abundance: once
v_gene: TRBV6-5
d_gene: TRBD1
j_gene: TRBJ1-5
CDR3nt: TGTGCCAGCAGTTTAACAGGGGATAGCAATCAGCCCCAGCATTTT
CDR3aa: CASSLTGDSNQPQHF

len: 12
abundance: .
v_gene: TRBV4-2
d_gene: .
j_gene: TRBJ1-6
CDR3nt: TGTGCCAGCAGCCAAGAACAAGAACTCCTCCACTTT
CDR3aa: CASSQEQELLHF

len: 15
abundance: .
v_gene: TRBV9
d_gene: TRBD2
j_gene: TRBJ2-1
CDR3nt: TGTGCCAGCAGCAGGCGGGGGGGCGGATACAATGAGCAGTTCTTC
CDR3aa: CASSRRGGGYNEQFF

len: 15
abundance: .
v_gene: TRBV7-9
d_gene: TRBD2
j_gene: TRBJ2-3
CDR3nt: TGTGCCAGCAGCGTCCGAAGCGGGGGGTACGATACGCAGTATTTT
CDR3aa: CASSVRSGGYDTQYF

len: 14
abundance: .
v_gene: TRBV6-1
d_gene: .
j_gene: TRBJ1-1
CDR3nt: TGTGCCAGCAGTGAACGGCCAGGGACCACTGAAGCTTTCTTT
CDR3aa: CASSERPGTTEAFF

len: 15
abundance: .
v_gene: TRBV19
d_gene: .
j_gene: TRBJ2-3
CDR3nt: TGTGCCAGTAGTCTTGGTCGGCAGGGGACAGATACGCAGTATTTT
CDR3aa: CASSLGRQGTDTQYF

len: 15
abundance: .
v_gene: TRBV5-6
d_gene: .
j_gene: TRBJ2-3
CDR3nt: TGTGCCAGCAGCCTCGGGTTCCGGGGCACAGATACGCAGTATTTT
CDR3aa: CASSLGFRGTDTQYF

len: 14
abundance: .
v_gene: TRBV5-1
d_gene: .
j_gene: TRBJ2-7
CDR3nt: TGCGCCAGCAGCACCGCACAGGCTTCCTACGAGCAGTACTTC
CDR3aa: CASSTAQASYEQYF

len: 15
abundance: .
v_gene: TRBV28
d_gene: .
j_gene: TRBJ2-7
CDR3nt: TGTGCCAGCAGTTTGGGTGTTCTCGGGGGGCACGAGCAGTACTTC
CDR3aa: CASSLGVLGGHEQYF

len: 15
abundance: few
v_gene: TRBV28
d_gene: TRBD1
j_gene: TRBJ1-1
CDR3nt: TGTGCCAGCAGTTTAGCGACAGGGGTGAACACTGAAGCTTTCTTT
CDR3aa: CASSLATGVNTEAFF

len: 14
abundance: .
v_gene: TRBV27
d_gene: .
j_gene: TRBJ1-6
CDR3nt: TGTGCCAGCAGCTTTGGTAGGCAGAATTCACCCCTCCACTTT
CDR3aa: CASSFGRQNSPLHF

len: 16
abundance: .
v_gene: TRBV2
d_gene: TRBD1
j_gene: TRBJ2-3
CDR3nt: TGTGCCAGCAGTGAGGTGGGACAGGGGGCTAAAGATACGCAGTATTTT
CDR3aa: CASSEVGQGAKDTQYF

len: 14
abundance: .
v_gene: TRBV2
d_gene: .
j_gene: TRBJ1-2
CDR3nt: TGTGCCAGCAGGATGGAGGGGCTAAACTATGGCTACACCTTC
CDR3aa: CASRMEGLNYGYTF

len: 16
abundance: .
v_gene: TRBV5-1
d_gene: .
j_gene: TRBJ1-1
CDR3nt: TGCGCCAGCAGCTTGGATGGGGGTTTAATGAACACTGAAGCTTTCTTT
CDR3aa: CASSLDGGLMNTEAFF

len: 16
abundance: .
v_gene: TRBV5-1
d_gene: TRBD1
j_gene: TRBJ1-1
CDR3nt: TGCGCCAGCAGCCATATGGACAGGCCTATTAGCACTGAAGCTTTCTTT
CDR3aa: CASSHMDRPISTEAFF

len: 15
abundance: .
v_gene: TRBV10-3
d_gene: .
j_gene: TRBJ2-7
CDR3nt: TGTGCCATCAGGGAGGGACCTTCGGCGGGCCGCGAGCAGTACTTC
CDR3aa: CAIREGPSAGREQYF

len: 13
abundance: once
v_gene: TRBV7-7
d_gene: TRBD1
j_gene: TRBJ2-7
CDR3nt: TGTGCCAGCAGCGAGGACAGGGGAGGCGAGCAGTACTTC
CDR3aa: CASSEDRGGEQYF

len: 16
abundance: few
v_gene: TRBV5-1
d_gene: TRBD2
j_gene: TRBJ2-7
CDR3nt: TGCGCCAGCAGCGGGCGGACTAGCGGGAGCTCCTACGAGCAGTACTTC
CDR3aa: CASSGRTSGSSYEQYF

len: 13
abundance: .
v_gene: TRBV7-9
d_gene: .
j_gene: TRBJ1-2
CDR3nt: TGTGCCAGCAGCTTCAACGGGTTCTATGGCTACACCTTC
CDR3aa: CASSFNGFYGYTF

len: 13
abundance: .
v_gene: TRBV9
d_gene: .
j_gene: TRBJ1-1
CDR3nt: TGTGCCAGCAGCGTAAGTATGAACACTGAAGCTTTCTTT
CDR3aa: CASSVSMNTEAFF

len: 16
abundance: .
v_gene: TRBV7-3
d_gene: .
j_gene: TRBJ2-3
CDR3nt: TGTGCCAGCAGCTTCGGTATTCGGGGTCGCACAGATACGCAGTATTTT
CDR3aa: CASSFGIRGRTDTQYF

len: 11
abundance: .
v_gene: TRBV11-2
d_gene: .
j_gene: TRBJ2-1
CDR3nt: TGTGCCAGCAGGCTTAGCCACGAGCAGTTCTTC
CDR3aa: CASRLSHEQFF

len: 14
abundance: .
v_gene: TRBV5-6
d_gene: .
j_gene: TRBJ1-1
CDR3nt: TGTGCCAGCAGCCCCTGGCCAGGGGACACTGAAGCTTTCTTT
CDR3aa: CASSPWPGDTEAFF